This T cell receptor (beta chain) was recorded in a study of T cells in Graves' hyperthyroidism and ophthalmopathy. Study results and caveats: Before onset, by a median of approximately 5.9 months, the model predicted ophthalmopathy.

Amplification yielded TCR beta CDR3 regions, with RNA transcripts as the source. The primer set for the first-round RT-PCR of the TCR CDR3 was HTBI. From the multiplex PCR reads, TCRdb called clonotypes with MiXCR, one entry per CDR3 protein. The sample carries approximately 610,000 distinct CDR3 sequences, under 15% recorded once. CDR3 size: 11 residues. V lost 7 bases and J lost 1, with 4 bases in between. As to this clonotype: Its antigen is still unknown.

On the basis of clinical symptoms, serum thyroxine and TRAb, thyroid ultrasound and orbital computed tomography, diagnoses were made. The receptor was derived from a woman in her thirties or forties with Graves' ophthalmopathy. The material sequenced was blood. The J gene is TRBJ2-5, the V gene TRBV12-3 or TRBV12-4, with no clear D. The CDR3 DNA sequence: TGTGCCAGCATGGTCCAAGAGACCCAGTACTTC. It encodes CASMVQETQYF.